These 18 T cell receptor beta chains originate from one sample sequenced in a study of blood T cell repertoires in COVID-19. Using immunoSEQ multiplex PCR, the repertoire was profiled, and TCRdb retains in-frame clones only, with some absent. The top ten hold more than 2% of the sample, which has tens of thousands of clones, 81% seen once. Source material: peripheral blood. The source of these receptors is an older woman with COVID-19, enrolled during active disease.

CDR3 amino acids: CASTGTRGDTQYF. The CDR3 DNA reads TGTGCCAGTACCGGGACTAGGGGGGATACGCAGTATTTT. The rearrangement uses TRBV19 and TRBJ2-3, with 8 positions matching TRBD2. Germline lookup yields CDR1 LNHDA and CDR2 SQIVND (reference sequence). J lost 6 bases, V lost 7 bases, and 6 bases had no gene match. CDR3 size: 13 residues.

The chain's CDR3 is CASSYLTSGDEQYV. Here the CDR3 DNA reads TGTGCCAGCAGCTACCTGACTAGCGGGGACGAGCAGTACGTC. This chain links TRBV5-5 with TRBJ2-7, with 11 bases that match TRBD2. CDR1 and CDR2 from the germline V gene are SGHKS and YYEKEE (reference sequence). The J segment lost 5 bases and the V segment lost 3 bases, leaving 4 bases of the junction unmatched. The length of the CDR3 is 14 residues.

The chain carries TRBV7-9 and TRBJ2-2; D perhaps matches TRBD2 (6 bases). V was shortened by 1 base and J by 4 bases, with 13 bases between the two germline ends. Germline V lookup: CDR1 SEHNR, CDR2 FQNEAQ (reference sequence). The CDR3 sequence is 16 residues long. CDR3 in amino acids: CASSLDSGHPTGELFF. The DNA for the CDR3 is TGTGCCAGCAGCTTAGATAGCGGACACCCCACCGGGGAGCTGTTTTTT.

The genes are TRBV4-3 and TRBJ2-3; TRBD2 aligns across 10 bases. Germline CDR1 is LGHNA and CDR2 is YSLEER. This CDR3 contains 16 residues. After removal of 0 bases from V and 5 bases from J, the junction contained 5 bases not matched to a gene. CDR3 bases: TGCGCCAGCAGCCAAGATTGGGCTAGCGGGAGAGATACGCAGTATTTT. It encodes CASSQDWASGRDTQYF.

This sequence joins TRBV9 and TRBJ2-2; TRBD1 agrees at 9 bases. J lost 2 bases, V lost 3 bases, and 14 bases had no gene match. The CDR3 loop spans 19 amino acids. The V gene's germline CDR1 is SGDLS and CDR2 YYNGEE. The CDR3 loop reads CASSAFAVPGQGNTGELFF. The CDR3 region has the DNA TGTGCCAGCAGCGCGTTCGCAGTACCGGGACAGGGTAACACCGGGGAGCTGTTTTTT.

CDR3 residues: CASSQLLNTGELFF. As DNA, the CDR3 is TGTGCCAGCAGCCAACTACTGAACACCGGGGAGCTGTTTTTT. The V gene is TRBV3-1 (or the pseudogene TRBV3-2), the J gene TRBJ2-2; D gene uncertain. CDR1 LGHDT and CDR2 YNNKEL come from the germline V gene (reference sequence). This CDR3 has 14 amino acids. V lost 2 bases and J 1 base, leaving 5 bases between the germline ends.

This chain connects TRBV7-6 to TRBJ1-1, with D possibly matching TRBD1 (6 bases). The germline CDR1 and CDR2 sequences are SGHVS and FNYEAQ. CDR3 size: 15 residues. With 5 bases removed from V and 8 bases from J, the gap between germline ends came to 21 bases. Here the CDR3 DNA reads TGTGCCAGCAGCCGCGGTGGCAGGGGTATGTCGGAAGCTTTCTTT. It codes for CASSRGGRGMSEAFF. The entire variable domain, with the rest obtained from reference TRBV7-6 and TRBJ1-1, is as follows: GAGVSQSPRYKVTKRGQDVALRCDPISGHVSLYWYRQALGQGPEFLTYFNYEAQQDKSGLPNDRFSAERPEGSISTLTIQRTEQRDSAMYRCASSRGGRGMSEAFFGQGTRLTVV.

This clone was seen a few times. This rearrangement joins TRBV2 to TRBJ2-5; 7 nucleotides align to TRBD1. The germline V gene encodes CDR1 SNHLY and CDR2 FYNNEI. After removal of 4 bases from V and 14 bases from J, the junction contained 10 bases not matched to a gene. CDR3 size: 12 residues. The CDR3 sequence: CASSVGTEKLYF. The DNA for the CDR3 is TGTGCCAGCAGTGTTGGGACAGAAAAACTATACTTC.

The rearrangement joins TRBV7-8 to TRBJ1-5, with D maybe TRBD1 (5 bases). The CDR3 length is 16 residues. Germline V gives CDR1 SGHVS, CDR2 FQNEAQ. The V end lost 1 base, the J end lost 7 bases, and 17 bases lay between the germline ends. The CDR3 coding sequence is TGTGCCAGCAGCTTAGATTCGTTCGGGGGTAACCAGCCCCAGCATTTT. It encodes CASSLDSFGGNQPQHF.

J is TRBJ2-2 and V is TRBV2; perhaps TRBD2 as D (6 bases). The CDR3 contains 20 residues. CDR1 SNHLY and CDR2 FYNNEI come from the germline V gene. V lost 5 bases and J 3 bases, leaving 28 bases between the germline ends. The CDR3 reads CASSSVLPVQGLWDTGELFF. Written as DNA, the CDR3 is TGTGCCAGCAGTAGTGTGCTTCCCGTGCAGGGACTCTGGGACACCGGGGAGCTGTTTTTT.

The chain combines TRBV7-9 with TRBJ1-1; TRBD1 agrees at 9 bases. Germline lookup yields CDR1 SEHNR and CDR2 FQNEAQ (reference sequence). Trimming took 3 bases from V and 4 from J; bases not matched to a gene: 3. This CDR3 has 14 residues. The CDR3 reads CASSFGQGFTEAFF. The CDR3 DNA reads as TGTGCCAGCAGCTTCGGACAGGGGTTCACTGAAGCTTTCTTT. The full variable domain, its missing parts supplied by reference TRBV7-9 and TRBJ1-1, is DTGVSQNPRHKITKRGQNVTFRCDPISEHNRLYWYRQTLGQGPEFLTYFQNEAQLEKSRLLSDRFSAERPKGSFSTLEIQRTEQGDSAMYLCASSFGQGFTEAFFGQGTRLTVV.

The chain carries TRBV19 and TRBJ1-4, with D possibly being TRBD1 (5 bases). This CDR3 region has 14 residues. V dropped 9 bases and J dropped 0 bases, with 11 bases sitting between them. The germline gives CDR1 LNHDA, CDR2 SQIVND (reference sequence). CDR3 in amino acids: CASQGSATNEKLFF. CDR3 nucleotides: TGTGCCAGCCAGGGTTCCGCAACTAATGAAAAACTGTTTTTT.

The V gene is TRBV5-6, the J gene TRBJ1-2; 8 positions agree with TRBD1. CDR3 size: 15 residues. Germline CDR1 and CDR2: SGHDT and YYEEEE. The V gene end was trimmed by 1 base and the J gene end by 3 bases; junction bases not matched to a gene: 5. CDR3 DNA: TGTGCCAGCAGCTTGTACGGACAGGGAGACTATGGCTACACCTTC. It encodes CASSLYGQGDYGYTF.

The DNA for the CDR3 is TGTGCCAGCTCACCACCGGGACAGGGAATTACAACTAATGAAAAACTGTTTTTT. Protein: CASSPPGQGITTNEKLFF. The gene calls are TRBV18 and TRBJ1-4; 9 bases line up with TRBD1. This CDR3 has 18 residues. Germline-derived CDR1 and CDR2 are KGHSH and LQKENI. V shed 0 bases and J 0 bases; nucleotides not matched to a gene: 5.

V usage is TRBV5-1 and J usage is TRBJ2-7; D may be TRBD1 (5 bases). Germline V gene data show CDR1 as SGHRS and CDR2 as YFSETQ. V lost 8 bases to trimming and J lost 0 bases, with 12 bases between them. The CDR3 spans 13 residues. In DNA, the CDR3 is TGCGCCAGTATCAGGGTTCCCTCCTACGAGCAGTACTTC. Translating it yields CASIRVPSYEQYF.

The V gene is TRBV21-1, the J gene TRBJ2-7; no DNA check was done on the table's D call, TRBD2. TRBV21-1 is a recognized pseudogene. This CDR3 has 17 residues. This CDR3 is CASSKDRGGGLEREQYF. The CDR3 DNA is TGTGCCAGCAGCAAAGATAGGGGAGGAGGACTAGAACGCGAGCAGTACTTC.

V gene TRBV5-6 combines with J gene TRBJ1-3; 7 nucleotides line up with TRBD1. The CDR3 spans 17 residues. CDR1 SGHDT and CDR2 YYEEEE come from the germline V gene. V dropped 4 bases and J dropped 0; count of bases not matched to a gene: 10. CDR3 DNA: TGTGCCAGCAGCCGCCTCCCGGGACAGTCCTCTGGAAACACCATATATTTT. Protein: CASSRLPGQSSGNTIYF. The full variable domain, with the rest looked up from reference TRBV5-6 and TRBJ1-3, is DAGVTQSPTHLIKTRGQQVTLRCSPKSGHDTVSWYQQALGQGPQFIFQYYEEEERQRGNFPDRFSGHQFPNYSSELNVNALLLGDSALYLCASSRLPGQSSGNTIYFGEGSWLTVV.

V usage is TRBV14 and J usage is TRBJ2-7; 9 bases are a match to TRBD1. The CDR3 has 13 amino acids. Germline V lookup: CDR1 SGHDN, CDR2 FVKESK. Trimming took 6 bases from V and 4 from J; bases not matched to a gene: 4. This CDR3 reads CASRRQGVYEQYF. CDR3 in DNA: TGTGCCAGCAGGCGACAGGGGGTTTACGAGCAGTACTTC.